This entry features one T cell receptor beta chain sequence. The antigen is undetermined. The V end lost 3 bases, the J end lost 1 base, and 13 bases lay between the germline ends. This CDR3 comprises 15 residues. The germline gives CDR1 SGHRS, CDR2 YFSETQ. The sample comes from a study of CD8+ T cells in alopecia areata. Findings and caveats of the study: Higher clonality than in normal scalp was seen in lesional scalp, especially alopecia totalis/universalis.

TCR sequencing used cDNA made by reverse transcription of extracted RNA. Assay: immunoSEQ multiplex PCR; the TCRdb copy retains only in-frame clones and omits some. This table has over 25,000 clones, about 74% appearing once. What was sequenced was NKG2D-low CD8+ T cells sorted from blood. This sequence originates from a human donor with alopecia areata. This rearrangement joins TRBV5-1 to TRBJ2-5, with D perhaps being TRBD1 or TRBD2 (5 bases each). The CDR3 sequence: CASSSPDGTQETQYF. The CDR3 DNA sequence: TGCGCCAGCAGCTCCCCCGACGGGACCCAAGAGACCCAGTACTTC.